This T cell receptor (beta chain) was identified in a study of blood T cell repertoires in COVID-19. In the authors' methods: Amplified reference gene primers provided the basis for estimating nucleated cell counts. Some clones are missing from TCRdb's copy, which holds only in-frame ones; the method was immunoSEQ multiplex PCR. From that table come the V and J calls and clone size; the DNA was used to work out D and trimming. This sample has over 150,000 clones, with about four fifths found just once. Researchers sorted participants into cohorts using their self-reported clinical history. The V end was cut by 5 bases, the J end by 6 bases, with 14 bases between. The CDR3 has 14 amino acids. The germline CDR1 and CDR2 sequences are SEHNR and FQNEAQ (reference sequence).

The chain couples TRBV7-9 to TRBJ1-5; D not certain. Sample: PBMCs or T cells enriched from blood (not recorded which). The sequence was obtained from a man in his forties or fifties who had recovered from COVID-19. DNA for the CDR3: TGTGCCAGCAGCCCCGGAGAGGGCACTCAGCCCCAGCATTTT. It specifies CASSPGEGTQPQHF.